This T cell receptor (beta chain) originates from a study of blood T cells in healthy people across ages (dated by TCRdb to between 2015 and 2016). For context, the study as a whole: In model experiments, roughly one uniquely barcoded TCR beta cDNA molecule per two T cells was captured by template switching. Four age groups were formed from the donors: young (average roughly 15 years), middle-aged (around 40), aged (roughly 56) and long-lived (around 80). Age-related changes in TCR beta repertoire diversity were measured in the study by deep sequencing normalized with unique cDNA molecular identifiers. The study analyzed two additional independent replicas of 1 million unique cDNA reads from the same blood draw for two donors, one aged 18 to 30 and one aged 80 or older. To avoid experimental bias, donors of different ages were distributed randomly across sequencing lanes.

Library construction relied on 5' RACE. This sample was sequenced with an Illumina HiSeq 2500. A second PCR of 7 to 11 cycles was performed with a sample-barcoded 5' primer and a J-beta primer mix. Each TCR beta cDNA molecule received a unique molecular identifier from a template-switch 5' adaptor carrying 12 random nucleotides. Each sample yielded at least 3 million CDR3-containing paired-end reads. First-strand cDNA was synthesized from all RNA with the Mint cDNA synthesis kit, primed by a TRBC-specific oligonucleotide. All cDNA was treated with uracil-DNA glycosylase and then went through a first 18-cycle PCR with the universal primers M1SS and BC2_uni_R. The original methods were these. For normalization, 1 million high-quality reads, each with a distinct molecular identifier, were randomly selected from each sample. Instead of being binned into consensus sequences, reads with shared molecular identifiers were discarded. CDR3 identification, clonotype clustering and error correction used MiTCR with a Q25 quality threshold and the strictest error-elimination algorithm. A nonparametric unseen species model with Euler transformation was used to estimate lower-bound total TCR beta diversity. Using fastp at Q25 and MiXCR, TCRdb reprocessed the public reads and kept productive beta chains. A single entry per CDR3 protein holds the most common genes and DNA from its merged rows. TCRdb's processing, not the study's, gives the V and J calls here. Present in this sample are 1.5 million to 1.9 million distinct CDR3 sequences, roughly 43% of which were seen just once. The leading ten clones occupy over 3.5% of the sample.

On the study overall, not on this receptor specifically: Compared with the aged group, more naive CD4+ T cells, fewer expanded clones and increased TCR diversity were shown by the long-lived group, suggesting age selection. Total diversity estimates from one million sequenced T cells were considered lower bounds and underestimates. Because donor CMV infection status was unknown, age-related changes in expanded clonotypes were potentially confounded. The percentage of naive T cells measured by flow cytometry correlated strongly with observed TCR beta diversity. Conclusive comparison of naive and antigen-experienced compartments was prevented by the profiling of bulk unsorted PBMCs. Observed TCR beta diversity per million T cells fell roughly linearly with age, and a significant reduction was already apparent by age approximately 41.

A word on this clonotype: This clone's antigen is unknown. There are no base qualities to consult, and no much larger clone falls within one base.

Systemically healthy Caucasian individuals from Russia, some 38 in total and aged about 6 to 95 years, were included as donors. Each donor gave around 9 milliliters of peripheral blood, collected into EDTA-treated Vacutainer tubes. Ficoll-Paque density-gradient centrifugation was used to isolate PBMCs, with at least 6.5 million obtained per sample. Total RNA was extracted from PBMCs with Trizol reagent, with at least 5.5 micrograms obtained per sample. Naive CD45RAhigh/CD27high T cell percentages were measured by flow cytometry on a PBMC aliquot from every donor. Its CDR3 holds 14 amino acids, cysteine through phenylalanine. Just CDR3 DNA is preserved here, 42 bases in frame from base 1. V is cut by 3 bases and J by 3 bases, and the space between the germline ends is 12 bases.

Sequencing input: blood. The source of this sequence is a young woman in good health. The chain uses TRBV12-3 or TRBV12-4 and TRBJ2-7; there is no confident call for the D gene. This receptor has the CDR3 CASSLRRSLYEQYF. The DNA sequence follows: TGTGCCAGCAGTTTGCGGAGATCTCTCTACGAGCAGTACTTC.